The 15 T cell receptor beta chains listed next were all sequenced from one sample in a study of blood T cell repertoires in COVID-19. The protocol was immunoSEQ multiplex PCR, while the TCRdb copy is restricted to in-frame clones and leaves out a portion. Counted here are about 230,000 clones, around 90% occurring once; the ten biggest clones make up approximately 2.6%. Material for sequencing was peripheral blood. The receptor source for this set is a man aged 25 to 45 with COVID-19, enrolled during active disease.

The DNA for the CDR3 is TGTGCCAGCAGTTATGTAAATGGCTACACCTTC. Translating gives CASSYVNGYTF. V and J are TRBV6-6 and TRBJ1-2; no firm D call. Germline-derived CDR1 and CDR2 are MNHNY and SVGAGI (reference sequence). Trimming removed 3 bases from V and 6 bases from J, with 5 bases in between. The CDR3 totals 11 residues.

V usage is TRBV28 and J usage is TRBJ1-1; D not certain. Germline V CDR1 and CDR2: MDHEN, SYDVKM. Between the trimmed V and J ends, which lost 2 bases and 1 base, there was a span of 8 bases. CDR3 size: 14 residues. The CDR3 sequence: CASSLKYRNTEAFF. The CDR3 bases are TGTGCCAGCAGTTTAAAGTACAGGAACACTGAAGCTTTCTTT.

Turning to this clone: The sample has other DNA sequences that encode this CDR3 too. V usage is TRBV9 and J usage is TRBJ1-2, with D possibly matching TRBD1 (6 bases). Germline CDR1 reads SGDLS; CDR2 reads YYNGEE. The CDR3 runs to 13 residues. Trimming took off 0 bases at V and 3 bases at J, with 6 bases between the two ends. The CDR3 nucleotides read TGTGCCAGCAGCGTAGGACAGGACTATGGCTACACCTTC. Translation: CASSVGQDYGYTF.

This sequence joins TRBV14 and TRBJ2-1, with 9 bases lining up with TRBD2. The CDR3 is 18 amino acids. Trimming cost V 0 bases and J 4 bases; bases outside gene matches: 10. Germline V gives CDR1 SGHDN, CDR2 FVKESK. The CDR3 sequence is CASSQEIGLAGTYNEQFF. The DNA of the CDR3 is TGTGCCAGCAGCCAAGAGATCGGGCTAGCGGGGACTTACAATGAGCAGTTCTTC.

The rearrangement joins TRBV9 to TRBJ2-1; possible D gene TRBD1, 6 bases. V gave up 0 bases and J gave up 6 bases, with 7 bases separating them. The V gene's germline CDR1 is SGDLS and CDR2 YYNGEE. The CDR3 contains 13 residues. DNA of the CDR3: TGTGCCAGCAGCGTAGGGACAGTCAATGAGCAGTTCTTC. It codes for CASSVGTVNEQFF.

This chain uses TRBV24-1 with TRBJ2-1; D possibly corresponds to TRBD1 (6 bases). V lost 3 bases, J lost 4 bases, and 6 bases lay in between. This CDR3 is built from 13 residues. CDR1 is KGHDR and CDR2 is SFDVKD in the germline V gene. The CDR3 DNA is TGTGCCACCAGTGATACAGGGTACAATGAGCAGTTCTTC. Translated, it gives CATSDTGYNEQFF.

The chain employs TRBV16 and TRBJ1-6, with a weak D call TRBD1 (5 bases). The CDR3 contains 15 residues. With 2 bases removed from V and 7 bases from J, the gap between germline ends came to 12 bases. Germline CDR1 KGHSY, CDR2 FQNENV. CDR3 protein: CASSQIGEGNSPLHF. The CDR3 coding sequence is TGTGCCAGCAGCCAAATAGGGGAGGGGAATTCACCCCTCCACTTT.

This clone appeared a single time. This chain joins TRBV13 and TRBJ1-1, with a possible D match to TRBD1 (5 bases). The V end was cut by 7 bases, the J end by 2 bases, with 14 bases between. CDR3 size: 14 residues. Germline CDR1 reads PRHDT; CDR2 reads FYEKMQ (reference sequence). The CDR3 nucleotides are TGTGCCAGCAACAACGCGGGGGTTAACACTGAAGCTTTCTTT. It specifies CASNNAGVNTEAFF.

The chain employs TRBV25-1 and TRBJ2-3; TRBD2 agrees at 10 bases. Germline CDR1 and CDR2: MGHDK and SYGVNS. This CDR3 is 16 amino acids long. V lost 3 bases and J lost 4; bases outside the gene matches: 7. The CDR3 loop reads CASSDGAGGLADTQYF. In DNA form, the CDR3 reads TGTGCCAGCAGTGATGGAGCGGGGGGGCTCGCAGATACGCAGTATTTT.

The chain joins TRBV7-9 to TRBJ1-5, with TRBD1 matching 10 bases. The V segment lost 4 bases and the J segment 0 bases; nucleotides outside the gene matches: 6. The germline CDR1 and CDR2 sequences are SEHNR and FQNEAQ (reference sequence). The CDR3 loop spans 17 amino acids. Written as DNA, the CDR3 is TGTGCCAGCAGCTCAGGGACAGGGGCCGATAGCAATCAGCCCCAGCATTTT. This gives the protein CASSSGTGADSNQPQHF.

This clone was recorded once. The CDR3 nucleotides are TGTGCCAGCGGTGTTAGCGGGACCTCCTACGAGCAGTACTTC. Encoded protein: CASGVSGTSYEQYF. This chain uses TRBV7-9 with TRBJ2-7; 8 bases match TRBD2. Germline loops: CDR1 SEHNR, CDR2 FQNEAQ (reference sequence). The CDR3 has 14 amino acids. V lost 8 bases and J lost 0; bases outside the gene matches: 6. Based on the CDR3 plus reference TRBV7-9 and TRBJ2-7, the full variable domain is DTGVSQNPRHKITKRGQNVTFRCDPISEHNRLYWYRQTLGQGPEFLTYFQNEAQLEKSRLLSDRFSAERPKGSFSTLEIQRTEQGDSAMYLCASGVSGTSYEQYFGPGTRLTVT.

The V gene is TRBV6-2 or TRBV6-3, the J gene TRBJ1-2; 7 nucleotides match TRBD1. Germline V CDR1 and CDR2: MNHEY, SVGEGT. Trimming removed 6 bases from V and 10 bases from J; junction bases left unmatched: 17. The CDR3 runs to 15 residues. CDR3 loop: CASSPVVRDRGVYTF. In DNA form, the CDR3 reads TGTGCCAGCAGCCCAGTGGTTCGGGACAGAGGAGTCTACACCTTC.

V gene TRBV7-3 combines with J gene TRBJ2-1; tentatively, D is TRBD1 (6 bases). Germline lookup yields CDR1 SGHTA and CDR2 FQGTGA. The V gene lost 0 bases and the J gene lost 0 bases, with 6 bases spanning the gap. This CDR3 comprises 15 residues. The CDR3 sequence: CASSLTGGSYNEQFF. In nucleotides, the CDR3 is TGTGCCAGCAGCTTAACAGGGGGCTCCTACAATGAGCAGTTCTTC.

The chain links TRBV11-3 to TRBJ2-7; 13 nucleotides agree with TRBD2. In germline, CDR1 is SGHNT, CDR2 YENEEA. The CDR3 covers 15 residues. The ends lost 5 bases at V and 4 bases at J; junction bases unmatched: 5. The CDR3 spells CASSHRTSGRYEQYF. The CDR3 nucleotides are TGTGCCAGCAGCCACAGGACTAGCGGGAGATACGAGCAGTACTTC.

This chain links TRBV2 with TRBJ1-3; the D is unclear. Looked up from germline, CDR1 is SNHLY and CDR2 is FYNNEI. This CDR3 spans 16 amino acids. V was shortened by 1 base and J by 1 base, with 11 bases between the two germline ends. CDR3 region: CASSEEFPMSGNTIYF. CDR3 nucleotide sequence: TGTGCCAGCAGTGAAGAGTTCCCTATGTCTGGAAACACCATATATTTT.